What follows are 26 T cell receptor beta chains derived from one specimen sequenced in a study of shared clonotypes between healthy human individuals. The data were produced by immunoSEQ multiplex PCR, yet TCRdb's version contains in-frame clones alone and is incomplete. The sample shows millions of clones, over 85% of them seen only once. Sequencing input: naive CD4+ T cells sorted from blood. Subset described: CD45RA+ positively selected. The receptors originated from a man aged 18 to 30 in good health.

The genes are TRBV5-1 and TRBJ2-7; D gene ambiguous. V was trimmed by 0 bases and J by 6 bases, leaving 13 bases between them. From germline, CDR1 is SGHRS and CDR2 YFSETQ. The CDR3 length is 14 residues. CDR3 in DNA: TGCGCCAGCAGCTTGGCTTCTAGAGCCCGCGAGCAGTACTTC. Its protein is CASSLASRAREQYF.

CDR3 in DNA: TGCGCCAGCAGCTTGGCGGGCCAGGGTCTTGAAAAACTGTTTTTT. This codes for CASSLAGQGLEKLFF. J is TRBJ1-4 and V is TRBV5-1; tentatively, D is TRBD1 (5 bases). CDR1 and CDR2 (germline): SGHRS, YFSETQ. V gave up 0 bases and J gave up 7 bases, with 13 bases separating them. This CDR3 is built from 15 residues. The full variable domain, its missing parts supplied by reference TRBV5-1 and TRBJ1-4, is KAGVTQTPRYLIKTRGQQVTLSCSPISGHRSVSWYQQTPGQGLQFLFEYFSETQRNKGNFPGRFSGRQFSNSRSEMNVSTLELGDSALYLCASSLAGQGLEKLFFGSGTQLSVL.

The chain links TRBV6-5 to TRBJ2-3; D perhaps matches TRBD2 (6 bases). Germline loops: CDR1 MNHEY, CDR2 SVGAGI. V dropped 3 bases and J dropped 0 bases, with 13 bases sitting between them. This CDR3 comprises 16 residues. The CDR3 loop reads CASSYSSGQSTDTQYF. The CDR3 DNA sequence: TGTGCCAGCAGTTATTCGAGCGGGCAAAGCACAGATACGCAGTATTTT.

The chain links TRBV19 to TRBJ1-2; TRBD1 might be the D (5 bases). Trimming pared 6 bases from V and 2 bases from J, leaving 16 bases between. The CDR3 covers 15 residues. The V gene's germline CDR1 is LNHDA and CDR2 SQIVND (reference sequence). The CDR3 nucleotides are TGTGCCAGTAGCTACCAGGGCGGGAGCAACTATGGCTACACCTTC. Translated: CASSYQGGSNYGYTF.

The chain recombines TRBV6-5 with TRBJ1-2; D is possibly TRBD1 (5 bases). V shed 6 bases and J shed 6 bases, with 11 bases lying between them. Germline V lookup: CDR1 MNHEY, CDR2 SVGAGI. The CDR3 loop spans 12 amino acids. CDR3 protein: CASSRGTDGYTF. The CDR3 nucleotides are TGTGCCAGCAGCCGCGGGACGGATGGCTACACCTTC.

Comment on this clone: This same CDR3 is encoded by further DNA sequences in the sample. This chain joins TRBV10-3 and TRBJ1-1; D gene uncertain. CDR1 and CDR2 from the germline V gene are ENHRY and SYGVKD. This CDR3 is built from 13 residues. Trimming took off 2 bases at V and 1 base at J, with 5 bases between the two ends. CDR3 coding DNA: TGTGCCATCAGTGAGACCCCGAACACTGAAGCTTTCTTT. It encodes CAISETPNTEAFF.

The chain couples TRBV6-1 to TRBJ2-7; D unresolved. Germline V gives CDR1 MNHNS, CDR2 SASEGT. V lost 5 bases, J lost 4 bases, and 9 bases lay in between. The CDR3 totals 12 residues. CDR3 in amino acids: CASSMRTYEQYF. The CDR3, as DNA: TGTGCCAGCAGTATGCGGACGTACGAGCAGTACTTC.

The chain uses TRBV28 and TRBJ2-7, with 7 nucleotides matching TRBD1. Germline V gives CDR1 MDHEN, CDR2 SYDVKM. The CDR3 consists of 16 residues. V gave up 2 bases and J gave up 4 bases; unmatched junction bases: 11. The chain's CDR3 is CASSLLTGTAIYEQYF. The CDR3 DNA reads TGTGCCAGCAGTTTACTTACCGGGACAGCCATTTACGAGCAGTACTTC.

This chain connects TRBV29-1 to TRBJ1-1; D uncertain. The CDR3 is 11 residues long. Germline V CDR1 and CDR2: SQVTM, ANQGSEA. The V and J ends lost 2 bases and 1 base respectively, with 2 bases between them. This CDR3 is CSVETNTEAFF. CDR3 coding DNA: TGCAGCGTTGAAACGAACACTGAAGCTTTCTTT.

V and J are TRBV11-2 and TRBJ2-5, with 7 bases matching TRBD1. V lost 6 bases, J lost 3 bases, and 4 bases stayed unmatched. The V gene's germline CDR1 is SGHAT and CDR2 FQNNGV. This CDR3 has 13 residues. CDR3 protein: CASRDRKEETQYF. In nucleotides, the CDR3 is TGTGCCAGCAGGGACAGGAAAGAAGAGACCCAGTACTTC.

V usage is TRBV2 and J usage is TRBJ2-3; 10 nucleotides agree with TRBD1. The germline CDR1 and CDR2 sequences are SNHLY and FYNNEI. V lost 11 bases and J lost 6; bases outside the gene matches: 8. This CDR3 has 13 amino acids. CDR3: CAVGTGVTDTQYF. The CDR3, as DNA: TGTGCCGTTGGGACAGGGGTTACCGATACGCAGTATTTT.

The chain has TRBV19 and TRBJ1-2; weak D call: TRBD1 (6 bases). The length of the CDR3 is 14 residues. V was cut by 6 bases and J by 4 bases, with 15 bases left in between. Per the germline V gene, CDR1 is LNHDA and CDR2 is SQIVND (reference sequence). Written as DNA, the CDR3 is TGTGCCAGTAGCTCCGGGACAACAGGCTATGGCTACACCTTC. It specifies CASSSGTTGYGYTF. Drawing the rest from reference TRBV19 and TRBJ1-2, the complete variable domain is DGGITQSPKYLFRKEGQNVTLSCEQNLNHDAMYWYRQDPGQGLRLIYYSQIVNDFQKGDIAEGYSVSREKKESFPLTVTSAQKNPTAFYLCASSSGTTGYGYTFGSGTRLTVV.

The V gene is TRBV30, the J gene TRBJ2-3, with D possibly matching TRBD2 (6 bases). The CDR3 spans 15 residues. Between the trimmed V and J ends, which lost 3 bases and 5 bases, there was a span of 18 bases. Germline-derived CDR1 and CDR2 are GTSNPN and SVGIG (reference sequence). CDR3 in DNA: TGTGCCTGGAGCTCGGGACCGGTGGAGGGAGATACGCAGTATTTT. It codes for CAWSSGPVEGDTQYF.

The chain links TRBV14 to TRBJ1-2; D gene unclear. This CDR3 contains 15 residues. Germline V gene sequence: CDR1 SGHDN, CDR2 FVKESK. V lost 4 bases and J 4 bases, leaving 16 bases between the germline ends. As DNA, the CDR3 is TGTGCCAGCAGCCGAAACCAGGACGGCACCTATGGCTACACCTTC. Residues: CASSRNQDGTYGYTF.

The V call is TRBV4-3, the J call TRBJ2-3; TRBD2 agrees at 8 bases. Germline CDR1 and CDR2: LGHNA and YSLEER. Trimming took 4 bases from V and 3 from J; bases not matched to a gene: 9. This CDR3 is built from 16 residues. The CDR3 loop is CASSRNSGMGTDTQYF. The CDR3 bases are TGCGCCAGCAGCCGTAATAGCGGGATGGGGACAGATACGCAGTATTTT.

This clone was counted once. The chain links TRBV27 to TRBJ2-7; a possible D gene is TRBD1 (6 bases). The germline V gene encodes CDR1 MNHEY and CDR2 SMNVEV (reference sequence). The CDR3 is made up of 16 amino acids. Between the trimmed V and J ends, which lost 0 bases and 4 bases, there was a span of 16 bases. This chain's CDR3 is CASSLSDSVLEYEQYF. The CDR3 nucleotides read TGTGCCAGCAGTTTATCGGACAGCGTACTGGAGTACGAGCAGTACTTC.

This rearrangement joins TRBV6-6 to TRBJ2-3; 15 bases are shared with TRBD2. The length of the CDR3 is 16 residues. Germline V CDR1 and CDR2: MNHNY, SVGAGI (reference sequence). V lost 6 bases and J lost 4; bases outside the gene matches: 5. CDR3 protein: CASSRTSGGEADTQYF. The CDR3 DNA follows: TGTGCCAGCAGCCGGACTAGCGGGGGGGAAGCAGATACGCAGTATTTT.

The chain uses TRBV5-6 and TRBJ1-1; D gene ambiguous. The germline gives CDR1 SGHDT, CDR2 YYEEEE. Trimming left V 4 bases short and J 1 base short, with 11 bases between. This CDR3 contains 14 residues. CDR3 bases: TGTGCCAGCAGCCGAACTAACGGGAACACTGAAGCTTTCTTT. Translating gives CASSRTNGNTEAFF. The full variable domain, with the rest looked up from reference TRBV5-6 and TRBJ1-1, is DAGVTQSPTHLIKTRGQQVTLRCSPKSGHDTVSWYQQALGQGPQFIFQYYEEEERQRGNFPDRFSGHQFPNYSSELNVNALLLGDSALYLCASSRTNGNTEAFFGQGTRLTVV.

The V gene is TRBV15, the J gene TRBJ2-1, with 8 positions matching TRBD1. This CDR3 has 15 residues. V dropped 2 bases and J dropped 3; count of bases not matched to a gene: 3. The V gene's germline CDR1 is LNHNV and CDR2 YYDKDF (reference sequence). CDR3 loop: CATSRSGTGYNEQFF. CDR3 DNA sequence: TGTGCCACCAGCAGATCCGGGACAGGCTACAATGAGCAGTTCTTC.

The chain couples TRBV4-1 to TRBJ2-5; D possibly corresponds to TRBD1 (5 bases). The germline V gene encodes CDR1 MGHRA and CDR2 YSYEKL. V was pared by 4 bases and J by 2 bases, with 14 bases between. CDR3 length: 15 residues. CDR3 protein: CASSPSGALQETQYF. DNA for the CDR3: TGCGCCAGCAGCCCCTCTGGGGCGTTACAAGAGACCCAGTACTTC.

This clone showed up just once. At one boundary the junction diverges from the germline segment, which might be a read error. The rearrangement uses TRBV7-7 and TRBJ2-7; TRBD1 matches at 10 bases. The CDR3 has 14 amino acids. Germline V gives CDR1 SSHAT, CDR2 FNYEAQ (reference sequence). CDR3 DNA: TGTGCTAGCAGCCAGGGACAGGGGCTCAACGAGCAGTACTTC. This encodes CASSQGQGLNEQYF.

The V and J genes are TRBV5-4 and TRBJ2-1; 7 positions agree with TRBD1. Germline lookup yields CDR1 SGHNT and CDR2 YYREEE (reference sequence). Trimming removed 5 bases from V and 9 bases from J; junction bases left unmatched: 5. The CDR3 contains 12 residues. This CDR3 reads CASRGQAGEQFF. CDR3 in DNA: TGTGCCAGCAGAGGACAGGCTGGTGAGCAGTTCTTC.

The genes are TRBV10-3 and TRBJ1-6; the D gene is possibly TRBD1 (5 bases). Germline loops: CDR1 ENHRY, CDR2 SYGVKD. The CDR3 is made up of 13 amino acids. The ends were cut back, 3 bases at V and 7 bases at J, with 7 bases in the middle. In nucleotides, the CDR3 is TGTGCCATCAGTGATGGGGACAATTCACCCCTCCACTTT. It is translated as CAISDGDNSPLHF.

This clone was detected a few times. The gene calls are TRBV28 and TRBJ1-2; D is ambiguous. The germline gives CDR1 MDHEN, CDR2 SYDVKM. CDR3 size: 12 residues. V was shortened by 2 bases and J by 6 bases, with 7 bases between the two germline ends. The CDR3 DNA sequence: TGTGCCAGCAGTTTAGTGGGAAATGGCTACACCTTC. It translates to CASSLVGNGYTF.

The V gene is TRBV5-1, the J gene TRBJ2-1, with TRBD2 matching over 11 bases. CDR3 size: 16 residues. Germline values: CDR1 SGHRS, CDR2 YFSETQ. Trimming at V came to 4 bases and at J to 6 bases, leaving 9 bases not matched to a gene. The CDR3 reads CASSQDGGTSGNEQFF. Written as DNA, the CDR3 is TGCGCCAGCAGCCAGGATGGCGGGACTAGCGGCAATGAGCAGTTCTTC.

For this clone: Other DNA sequences within the sample encode an identical CDR3. This rearrangement joins TRBV5-1 to TRBJ2-5, with a possible D match to TRBD2 (6 bases). V was clipped by 6 bases and J by 2 bases, with 14 bases between them. The CDR3 spans 14 residues. Germline V gives CDR1 SGHRS, CDR2 YFSETQ. The CDR3 DNA follows: TGCGCCAGCAAGATCTCGGGGGTACAAGAGACCCAGTACTTC. It encodes CASKISGVQETQYF. Full variable domain (outside the CDR3, taken from reference TRBV5-1 and TRBJ2-5): KAGVTQTPRYLIKTRGQQVTLSCSPISGHRSVSWYQQTPGQGLQFLFEYFSETQRNKGNFPGRFSGRQFSNSRSEMNVSTLELGDSALYLCASKISGVQETQYFGPGTRLLVL.